A single sample gave rise to the 15 T cell receptor beta chains below, sequenced in a study of metastatic and nonmetastatic thyroid tumors. TCRdb reanalyzed the PCR reads with MiXCR. The sample includes 18,000 or so clones, about a fifth of them seen just once. Among the patients, none had received any treatment before thyroid surgery. Sequencing was carried out using tumor tissue. These receptors originate from a female donor with papillary thyroid cancer or a benign thyroid nodule (not recorded which). Some clones in this sample may be carry-over from other donors' samples.

This clone was observed many times. The chain couples TRBV18 to TRBJ2-1, with TRBD2 as a possible D gene (6 bases). This CDR3 is built from 15 residues. V was pared by 3 bases and J by 3 bases, with 12 bases between. Germline-derived CDR1 and CDR2 are KGHSH and LQKENI. CDR3 sequence: CASSPVWGGYNEQFF. DNA of the CDR3: TGTGCCAGCTCACCGGTTTGGGGAGGCTACAATGAGCAGTTCTTC.

There are many counts of this clone. The rearrangement links TRBV3-1 to TRBJ1-5, with 7 bases lining up with TRBD1. V shed 5 bases, J shed 9 bases, and the junction held 10 bases outside the gene matches. Germline assignment: CDR1 LGHDT and CDR2 YNNKEL (reference sequence). The CDR3 is 14 amino acids. CDR3 region: CASSAGTDARPQHF. The DNA for the CDR3 is TGTGCCAGCAGCGCTGGGACAGATGCTAGGCCCCAGCATTTT.

This clone was seen a handful of times. Since a much larger clone is just one base distant, this may be a read error. The chain combines TRBV29-1 with TRBJ2-7, with D tentatively TRBD2 (6 bases). The CDR3 loop spans 12 amino acids. V was cut by 6 bases and J by 4 bases, with 13 bases left in between. Germline V gene lookup returns CDR1 SQVTM and CDR2 ANQGSEA. Here the CDR3 reads CSVRGQEYEQYF. The CDR3 nucleotides read TGCAGCGTGCGGGGTCAGGAGTACGAGCAGTACTTC.

This clone was observed at least ten times. This chain uses TRBV3-1 with TRBJ1-5; 8 bases are shared with TRBD1. Germline-derived CDR1 and CDR2 are LGHDT and YNNKEL (reference sequence). The trim removed 6 bases at V and 7 bases at J, leaving 8 bases unmatched. The length of the CDR3 is 14 residues. CDR3 bases: TGTGCCAGCAGTCCCAGGGGGCGCGGACAGCCCCAGCATTTT. Encoded protein: CASSPRGRGQPQHF.

This clone was observed a handful of times. This sequence joins TRBV7-8 and TRBJ2-7, with 8 bases lining up with TRBD2. From germline, CDR1 is SGHVS and CDR2 FQNEAQ. The CDR3 length is 14 residues. J gave up 4 bases and V 3 bases, and 5 bases lay outside the gene matches. The DNA of the CDR3 is TGTGCCAGCAGCTTCGGGGGGGCCATGTACGAGCAGTACTTC. Translated, it gives CASSFGGAMYEQYF. Full variable domain (outside the CDR3, taken from reference TRBV7-8 and TRBJ2-7): GAGVSQSPRYKVAKRGQDVALRCDPISGHVSLFWYQQALGQGPEFLTYFQNEAQLDKSGLPSDRFFAERPEGSVSTLKIQRTQQEDSAVYLCASSFGGAMYEQYFGPGTRLTVT.

The chain is built from TRBV28 and TRBJ2-5, with 8 bases fitting TRBD1. Germline V gives CDR1 MDHEN, CDR2 SYDVKM. Trimming cost V 3 bases and J 4 bases; bases outside gene matches: 19. CDR3 length equals 19 residues. CDR3 in amino acids: CASSFSLGLLQGVVETQYF. DNA of the CDR3: TGTGCCAGCAGTTTTTCGCTTGGACTCCTACAGGGGGTGGTAGAGACCCAGTACTTC.

This clone was counted at least ten times. The chain has TRBV6-1 and TRBJ1-2, with 8 bases identical to TRBD1. V trimming: 5 bases; J trimming: 5 bases; junction bases outside the gene matches: 16. Germline V gene lookup returns CDR1 MNHNS and CDR2 SASEGT. There are 17 residues in the CDR3. CDR3 protein: CASSQGQGVLLSYGYTF. CDR3 bases: TGTGCCAGCAGTCAAGGACAGGGAGTACTTTTAAGTTATGGCTACACCTTC.

Ten or more counts support this clone. The rearrangement links TRBV27 to TRBJ1-1; maybe TRBD1 (6 bases). Trimming took off 0 bases at V and 3 bases at J, with 11 bases between the two ends. Germline V gene data show CDR1 as MNHEY and CDR2 as SMNVEV (reference sequence). This CDR3 has 15 residues. CDR3 region: CASSLSPGQYTEAFF. CDR3 nucleotide sequence: TGTGCCAGCAGTTTATCCCCAGGACAGTACACTGAAGCTTTCTTT.

This clone was seen ten or more times. This rearrangement joins TRBV20-1 to TRBJ1-4, with no clear D. The CDR3 consists of 13 residues. Germline V lookup: CDR1 DFQATT, CDR2 SNEGSKA (reference sequence). With 6 bases removed from V and 5 bases from J, the gap between germline ends came to 13 bases. In DNA form, the CDR3 reads TGCAGTGCGTCGGGAGAAGTAAATGAAAAACTGTTTTTT. This translates into CSASGEVNEKLFF.

The rearrangement uses TRBV30 and TRBJ1-1; D uncertain. The ends were cut back, 3 bases at V and 5 bases at J, with 16 bases in the middle. This CDR3 is built from 14 residues. Per germline, CDR1 GTSNPN and CDR2 SVGIG (reference sequence). The CDR3 DNA follows: TGTGCCTGGAGCCCTTTGAAGGGATGGACTGAAGCTTTCTTT. Translation gives CAWSPLKGWTEAFF.

This clone was seen at least ten times. The V gene is TRBV11-1, the J gene TRBJ2-7, with D possibly TRBD2 on 7 matching bases. The CDR3 loop spans 13 amino acids. CDR1 and CDR2 from the germline V gene are SGHAT and FQDESV (reference sequence). V gave up 5 bases and J gave up 3 bases, with 11 bases separating them. CDR3 sequence reads: CASSGRGDYEQYF. In DNA, the CDR3 is TGTGCCAGCAGCGGGAGGGGGGACTACGAGCAGTACTTC.

The CDR3, as DNA: TGCAGTGCTAGAGATTCGGACACGGACTACCAAGAGACCCAGTACTTC. It specifies CSARDSDTDYQETQYF. The V call is TRBV20-1, the J call TRBJ2-5; D could derive from TRBD1 or TRBD2 (5 bases each). The V end lost 0 bases, the J end lost 0 bases, and 14 bases lay between the germline ends. The CDR3 loop spans 16 amino acids. The germline V gene encodes CDR1 DFQATT and CDR2 SNEGSKA (reference sequence).

This clone is medium-sized in the sample. V gene TRBV20-1 combines with J gene TRBJ2-7; TRBD2 agrees at 10 bases. The CDR3 sequence is 14 residues long. Germline values: CDR1 DFQATT, CDR2 SNEGSKA (reference sequence). The V segment lost 5 bases and the J segment 0 bases; nucleotides outside the gene matches: 4. This chain's CDR3 is CSAPLAGDSYEQYF. CDR3 coding DNA: TGCAGTGCTCCTCTAGCGGGAGACTCCTACGAGCAGTACTTC.

This clone was counted only a few times. It may be a read error: a sequence one base away is much more abundant. The chain combines TRBV27 with TRBJ2-3; D is unresolved. The CDR3 runs to 17 residues. Trimming removed 6 bases at V and 4 bases at J, with 23 bases between. Germline V gene sequence: CDR1 MNHEY, CDR2 SMNVEV (reference sequence). The DNA of the CDR3 is TGTGCCAGCAGACGGTTCGGTGGTGTCAGCGAGTCAGATACGCAGTATTTT. It is translated as CASRRFGGVSESDTQYF.

This clone was counted at least ten times. The chain has TRBV4-2 and TRBJ1-1; perhaps TRBD1 as D (5 bases). CDR1 is LGHNA, CDR2 YNFKEQ, per germline. Trimming stripped 4 bases from V and 0 bases from J, with 12 bases between. This CDR3 comprises 15 residues. CDR3 bases: TGTGCCAGCAGCCCTCCTTCCAGGGTGAACACTGAAGCTTTCTTT. As protein: CASSPPSRVNTEAFF.